Presented here are 19 T cell receptor beta chains from one specimen sequenced in a study of blood T cell repertoires in COVID-19. TCRdb's table, derived via immunoSEQ multiplex PCR, lists solely in-frame clones and lacks some. The repertoire holds about 380,000 clones, with 87% as singletons. Sequenced sample: PBMCs or T cells enriched from blood (not recorded which). The receptor set was obtained from a man aged 25 to 40 who had recovered from COVID-19.

This chain uses TRBV18 with TRBJ1-2, with 10 bases matching TRBD1. V trimming: 4 bases; J trimming: 4 bases; junction bases outside the gene matches: 6. Germline CDR1 and CDR2: KGHSH and LQKENI. CDR3 length: 15 amino acids. The CDR3 loop is CASSQDRGGGYGYTF. The CDR3, as DNA: TGTGCCAGCTCACAGGACAGGGGGGGAGGCTATGGCTACACCTTC.

The chain is built from TRBV15 and TRBJ2-3, with a weak D call TRBD1 (6 bases). CDR1 LNHNV and CDR2 YYDKDF come from the germline V gene (reference sequence). Trimming pared 0 bases from V and 6 bases from J, leaving 19 bases between. The CDR3 is 17 residues long. The CDR3 protein is CATSRDRWQGIKDTQYF. The CDR3, as DNA: TGTGCCACCAGCAGAGATCGGTGGCAGGGGATTAAGGATACGCAGTATTTT.

This clone was recorded a few times. The CDR3 is CASSPGQTSSGNTIYF. The CDR3 region has the DNA TGTGCCAGCTCCCCAGGACAGACCTCCTCTGGAAACACCATATATTTT. The gene calls are TRBV18 and TRBJ1-3; a possible D gene is TRBD1 (6 bases). Trimming removed 6 bases from V and 0 bases from J, with 15 bases in between. The germline V gene has CDR1 KGHSH and CDR2 LQKENI. The CDR3 runs 16 residues.

The chain couples TRBV6-2 or TRBV6-3 to TRBJ1-4; a weak D match, TRBD1 (5 bases). Germline values: CDR1 MNHEY, CDR2 SVGEGT. V gave up 4 bases and J gave up 5 bases, with 17 bases separating them. The CDR3 consists of 16 residues. CDR3 residues: CASSSPREGRNEKLFF. The CDR3 DNA is TGTGCCAGCAGTTCCCCGAGGGAGGGGAGGAATGAAAAACTGTTTTTT.

The J gene is TRBJ2-5, the V gene TRBV4-3; no definite D call. The CDR3 extends over 16 amino acids. The ends were cut back, 0 bases at V and 0 bases at J, with 11 bases in the middle. In germline, CDR1 is LGHNA, CDR2 YSLEER. The CDR3 DNA is TGCGCCAGCAGCCAAGAGGCTAGTCGGTACCAAGAGACCCAGTACTTC. It encodes CASSQEASRYQETQYF.

A remark on this clone: This same CDR3 is encoded by further DNA sequences in the sample. The CDR3 sequence: CASSVGTANNEQFF. In DNA, the CDR3 is TGTGCCAGCAGCGTAGGGACAGCCAACAATGAGCAGTTCTTC. This chain links TRBV9 with TRBJ2-1, with D perhaps matching TRBD1 (6 bases). The length of the CDR3 is 14 residues. The germline V and J ends were trimmed by 0 bases and 5 bases, with 9 bases remaining between them. CDR1 and CDR2 (germline): SGDLS, YYNGEE.

The chain links TRBV16 to TRBJ2-5, with a weak D call TRBD2 (5 bases). CDR1 and CDR2 from the germline V gene are KGHSY and FQNENV. The ends were cut back, 1 base at V and 5 bases at J, with 14 bases in the middle. This CDR3 is 15 amino acids long. The CDR3 nucleotides read TGTGCCAGCAGCCAATGGGTCAGGACGGGGGAGACCCAGTACTTC. Its translation is CASSQWVRTGETQYF.

The J gene is TRBJ2-3, the V gene TRBV14; D not certain. Germline loops: CDR1 SGHDN, CDR2 FVKESK. Trimming left V 0 bases short and J 6 bases short, with 13 bases between. The CDR3 consists of 15 residues. In DNA form, the CDR3 reads TGTGCCAGCAGCCAAGAAGGTGGTAGCTGGGATACGCAGTATTTT. It translates to CASSQEGGSWDTQYF.

About this clone itself: Other DNA sequences within the sample encode an identical CDR3. The chain has TRBV5-1 and TRBJ1-1; maybe TRBD1 (6 bases). V gave up 0 bases and J gave up 2 bases, with 8 bases separating them. Germline V gives CDR1 SGHRS, CDR2 YFSETQ. The CDR3 is made up of 14 amino acids. In DNA, the CDR3 is TGCGCCAGCAGCTTGGAGACAGGTAACACTGAAGCTTTCTTT. Translation: CASSLETGNTEAFF.

The chain links TRBV6-5 to TRBJ2-2; possibly TRBD2 for D (6 bases). The length of the CDR3 is 14 residues. Trimming took off 6 bases at V and 4 bases at J, with 12 bases between the two ends. Germline values: CDR1 MNHEY, CDR2 SVGAGI. CDR3 in amino acids: CASRTGLPTGELFF. The CDR3 DNA sequence: TGTGCCAGCAGGACGGGACTGCCCACCGGGGAGCTGTTTTTT.

The CDR3 region is CASRTDRDGNTIYF. In DNA form, the CDR3 reads TGTGCCAGCAGAACGGACAGGGATGGAAACACCATATATTTT. The chain combines TRBV6-5 with TRBJ1-3; the match to TRBD1 covers 8 bases. Germline values: CDR1 MNHEY, CDR2 SVGAGI. J was trimmed by 3 bases and V by 6 bases; bases with no gene match: 4. The CDR3 is 14 residues long.

The chain uses TRBV9 and TRBJ2-2; TRBD2 aligns across 9 bases. Germline V gives CDR1 SGDLS, CDR2 YYNGEE. The V segment lost 6 bases and the J segment 1 base; nucleotides outside the gene matches: 7. The CDR3 is 16 residues long. CDR3: CASTTIAGENTGELFF. CDR3 sequence (DNA): TGTGCCAGCACGACTATAGCGGGGGAGAACACCGGGGAGCTGTTTTTT.

V and J are TRBV2 and TRBJ2-7, with D hard to call. The CDR3 runs 11 residues. Trimming took 3 bases from V and 3 from J, leaving 3 bases between them. Germline V gene lookup returns CDR1 SNHLY and CDR2 FYNNEI. The CDR3 is CASSDYYEQYF. The CDR3 DNA follows: TGTGCCAGCAGTGACTACTACGAGCAGTACTTC.

The gene calls are TRBV19 and TRBJ2-3; 12 positions agree with TRBD2. Germline loops: CDR1 LNHDA, CDR2 SQIVND (reference sequence). With 8 bases clipped from V and 5 bases from J, the junction kept 14 bases outside the gene matches. This CDR3 has 17 amino acids. CDR3 sequence (DNA): TGTGCCAGTGCCGGGACTAGCGGGCCAAGGCGGGGAGATACGCAGTATTTT. Protein product: CASAGTSGPRRGDTQYF. Full variable domain (rest looked up from reference TRBV19 and TRBJ2-3): DGGITQSPKYLFRKEGQNVTLSCEQNLNHDAMYWYRQDPGQGLRLIYYSQIVNDFQKGDIAEGYSVSREKKESFPLTVTSAQKNPTAFYLCASAGTSGPRRGDTQYFGPGTRLTVL.

The rearrangement uses TRBV7-2 and TRBJ2-1; the match to TRBD2 covers 10 bases. V trimming: 5 bases; J trimming: 1 base; junction bases outside the gene matches: 2. CDR3 length: 15 amino acids. From germline, CDR1 is SGHTA and CDR2 FQGNSA. The CDR3 sequence: CASSPLAGSYNEQFF. The CDR3 nucleotides are TGTGCCAGCAGCCCACTAGCGGGGTCCTACAATGAGCAGTTCTTC.

This sequence joins TRBV3-1 (or the pseudogene TRBV3-2) and TRBJ1-1; no clear D gene. The CDR3 has 14 amino acids. Looked up from germline, CDR1 is LGHDT and CDR2 is YNNKEL (reference sequence). V was trimmed by 3 bases and J by 5 bases, leaving 13 bases between them. CDR3 DNA sequence: TGTGCCAGCAGCCAGGCCCACACAGTGACTGAAGCTTTCTTT. As protein: CASSQAHTVTEAFF.

The chain links TRBV5-1 to TRBJ2-7; D is perhaps TRBD2 (5 bases). Germline V gives CDR1 SGHRS, CDR2 YFSETQ. The CDR3 has 15 amino acids. V was pared by 4 bases and J by 7 bases, with 21 bases between. CDR3 DNA: TGCGCCAGCAGCCCCTCCGGTGGGAGAATGGGTGAGCAGTACTTC. The encoded protein is CASSPSGGRMGEQYF.

V is TRBV7-6 and J is TRBJ2-7; 9 nucleotides agree with TRBD2. V was pared by 1 base and J by 2 bases, with 3 bases of the junction left unmatched. Germline V gene data show CDR1 as SGHVS and CDR2 as FNYEAQ. This CDR3 region has 15 residues. CDR3 residues: CASSLDASGAYEQYF. CDR3 DNA sequence: TGTGCCAGCAGCTTAGACGCTAGCGGGGCCTACGAGCAGTACTTC.

The chain is built from TRBV5-1 and TRBJ1-1; 7 nucleotides match TRBD1. J was trimmed by 5 bases and V by 4 bases; bases with no gene match: 11. The CDR3 length is 15 residues. Germline CDR1 is SGHRS and CDR2 is YFSETQ. The CDR3 is CASSPGAGGITEAFF. In DNA, the CDR3 is TGCGCCAGCAGCCCAGGAGCAGGGGGTATAACTGAAGCTTTCTTT.